This TCR beta chain originates from a study of OX40 agonist ivuxolimab in advanced cancers. Study summary: Ivuxolimab was delivered to patients intravenously every 2 weeks at doses spanning 0.01 to 10 mg/kg. Recorded diagnoses for dose-escalation patients were hepatocellular carcinoma, melanoma, renal cell or head and neck cancer.

Profiling relied on immunoSEQ multiplex PCR, and the TCRdb table lists in-frame clones only, not all of them. The table has 80,000 to 95,000 clones, about 90% seen once; the top ten hold around 0.54%. Worth noting for this clone: Antigen: not known.

Findings and caveats of the study: Average numbers of expanded clones were greater in CD8+ T cells than in CD4+. Blood T cells, both CD4+ and CD8+, expanded clonally by week 6 at 0.1 to 3.0 mg/kg.

V was cut by 4 bases and J by 6 bases, with 15 bases left in between. The CDR3 is 14 amino acids. Looked up from germline, CDR1 is SGHRS and CDR2 is YFSETQ. The input for sequencing was CD4+ or CD8+ T cells sorted from blood, taken in a trial of the OX40 agonist ivuxolimab. The chain is built from TRBV5-1 and TRBJ2-3, with unresolved D. The TCR sequence derives from an adult with an advanced solid tumor such as melanoma, head and neck, liver or kidney cancer. CDR3 protein: CASSLPGEPDTQYF. The CDR3 nucleotides are TGCGCCAGCAGCCTTCCGGGCGAACCCGATACGCAGTATTTT.